This T cell receptor (beta chain) was recovered during a study of immune evolution from preneoplasia to lung adenocarcinoma. The CDR3 is 13 amino acids. Germline CDR1 LGHNA, CDR2 YNFKEQ. J gave up 2 bases and V 6 bases, and 1 base lay outside the gene matches. Study findings and constraints: Normal lung had highest clonality; later lesions appeared denser, more diverse. KRAS-mutant nodules had the highest T cell clonality. From normal lung to invasive adenocarcinoma, top clone frequencies appeared to decrease.

Assay: immunoSEQ multiplex PCR; the TCRdb copy retains only in-frame clones and omits some. Here the sample spans under 3,500 clones, 88% being singletons. Macro-dissection enriched premalignant or tumor cells before nucleic acid extraction. Regarding this clone: Its target is not known.

The clonotype comes from a person aged 70 to 80 with invasive lung adenocarcinoma. The sample consisted of FFPE invasive lung adenocarcinoma tissue. The V and J genes are TRBV4-2 and TRBJ2-3; 8 nucleotides match TRBD2. The chain's CDR3 is CASRTSVTDTQYF. CDR3 nucleotide sequence: TGTGCCAGCAGGACTAGCGTCACAGATACGCAGTATTTT.